These 30 T cell receptor beta chains originate from one sample sequenced in a study of control samples from healthy donors and cancer patients. Method: immunoSEQ multiplex PCR; TCRdb's copy keeps in-frame clones and lacks some. This sample yields around 180,000 clones, of which about 91% are seen a single time; roughly 2% belongs to the top ten. Sequencing used blood. The receptors here all came from a woman aged 40-49 years in good health.

The chain combines TRBV4-2 with TRBJ2-1; tentatively, D is TRBD1 (6 bases). CDR1 and CDR2 (germline): LGHNA, YNFKEQ. The CDR3 contains 13 residues. Trimming took 7 bases from V and 0 from J, leaving 7 bases between them. CDR3 nucleotide sequence: TGTGCCAGCAAGGGGGTCTCCTACAATGAGCAGTTCTTC. Residues: CASKGVSYNEQFF.

The rearrangement links TRBV6-5 to TRBJ2-7; 7 bases match TRBD1. The length of the CDR3 is 14 residues. V was clipped by 6 bases and J by 3 bases; unmatched bases: 8. CDR1 MNHEY and CDR2 SVGAGI come from the germline V gene. The CDR3 reads CASSLTGAIYEQYF. DNA for the CDR3: TGTGCCAGCAGCCTTACAGGGGCAATCTACGAGCAGTACTTC.

J is TRBJ1-6 and V is TRBV2; D might be TRBD1 (6 bases). V was shortened by 6 bases and J by 2 bases, with 11 bases between the two germline ends. Germline-derived CDR1 and CDR2 are SNHLY and FYNNEI. The CDR3 extends over 15 amino acids. The CDR3 nucleotides are TGTGCCAGCAGCCTGGACAGACCCTATAATTCACCCCTCCACTTT. This sequence encodes CASSLDRPYNSPLHF.

The gene calls are TRBV7-6 and TRBJ1-2; 8 nucleotides match TRBD1. In germline, CDR1 is SGHVS, CDR2 FNYEAQ. This CDR3 spans 16 amino acids. Trimming at V came to 4 bases and at J to 2 bases, leaving 9 bases not matched to a gene. CDR3 coding DNA: TGTGCCAGCAGCTCGAAACAGGGGGGAGGAAACTATGGCTACACCTTC. Translated: CASSSKQGGGNYGYTF.

V usage is TRBV5-4 and J usage is TRBJ2-1; perhaps TRBD2 as D (7 bases). The V gene lost 2 bases and the J gene lost 0 bases, with 18 bases spanning the gap. The CDR3 totals 18 residues. Germline loops: CDR1 SGHNT, CDR2 YYREEE (reference sequence). The CDR3 protein is CASSFGLGGGVSYNEQFF. The CDR3 DNA is TGTGCCAGCAGCTTCGGGTTAGGAGGGGGGGTCTCCTACAATGAGCAGTTCTTC.

V is TRBV5-1 and J is TRBJ1-1; the D is unclear. The CDR3 covers 14 residues. The V end lost 0 bases, the J end lost 1 base, and 7 bases lay between the germline ends. The germline V gene has CDR1 SGHRS and CDR2 YFSETQ. The CDR3 reads CASSLETSNTEAFF. The CDR3 bases are TGCGCCAGCAGCTTGGAGACATCGAACACTGAAGCTTTCTTT.

This sequence joins TRBV19 and TRBJ1-1; the match to TRBD1 covers 9 bases. Trimming took 0 bases from V and 5 from J; bases not matched to a gene: 7. CDR1 is LNHDA and CDR2 is SQIVND in the germline V gene (reference sequence). The CDR3 runs 16 residues. CDR3 region: CASSIDRTGVRTEAFF. The CDR3 bases are TGTGCCAGTAGTATAGATCGGACAGGGGTCAGAACTGAAGCTTTCTTT.

The genes are TRBV28 and TRBJ1-5; weak D call: TRBD1 (5 bases). This CDR3 has 16 residues. The ends were cut back, 4 bases at V and 8 bases at J, with 21 bases in the middle. Germline CDR1 and CDR2: MDHEN and SYDVKM. CDR3 in DNA: TGTGCCAGCAGTTACACCACCGGGACGGAGATTAAGCCCCAGCATTTT. Amino acid sequence: CASSYTTGTEIKPQHF.

This chain uses TRBV27 with TRBJ1-5; D unclear. CDR1 and CDR2 from the germline V gene are MNHEY and SMNVEV (reference sequence). V dropped 5 bases and J dropped 1 base, with 9 bases sitting between them. The CDR3 runs 14 residues. Written as DNA, the CDR3 is TGTGCCAGCAGTCCCTCCGGCAGCAATCAGCCCCAGCATTTT. As protein: CASSPSGSNQPQHF.

The chain joins TRBV27 to TRBJ1-2, with 8 bases matching TRBD1. With 5 bases clipped from V and 4 bases from J, the junction kept 6 bases outside the gene matches. Germline loops: CDR1 MNHEY, CDR2 SMNVEV (reference sequence). This CDR3 comprises 14 residues. This CDR3 is CASSPADRAYGYTF. In nucleotides, the CDR3 is TGTGCCAGCAGTCCGGCGGACAGGGCCTATGGCTACACCTTC.

The rearrangement links TRBV3-1 (or the pseudogene TRBV3-2) to TRBJ1-1; no clear D. This CDR3 has 14 residues. The ends were cut back, 2 bases at V and 2 bases at J, with 9 bases in the middle. The germline gives CDR1 LGHDT, CDR2 YNNKEL (reference sequence). Here the CDR3 DNA reads TGTGCCAGCAGCCAAACCGCCGGAAACACTGAAGCTTTCTTT. This translates into CASSQTAGNTEAFF.

This sequence joins TRBV5-1 and TRBJ1-1; D ambiguous. Germline CDR1 is SGHRS and CDR2 is YFSETQ. CDR3 length equals 17 residues. V dropped 1 base and J dropped 2 bases, with 18 bases sitting between them. This CDR3 is CASSLSLEASVNTEAFF. CDR3 nucleotide sequence: TGCGCCAGCAGCTTGTCTCTCGAGGCCTCCGTAAACACTGAAGCTTTCTTT.

The sample holds a few counts of this clone. The genes are TRBV28 and TRBJ2-7, with TRBD2 matching 12 bases. The CDR3 is 15 residues long. Looked up from germline, CDR1 is MDHEN and CDR2 is SYDVKM. Trimming cost V 7 bases and J 2 bases; bases outside gene matches: 6. The CDR3 reads CASTRRLAGAYEQYF. The CDR3 nucleotides read TGTGCCAGCACCCGAAGACTAGCGGGGGCCTACGAGCAGTACTTC.

This chain connects TRBV7-8 to TRBJ1-3; D uncertain. Trimming took 8 bases from V and 0 from J, leaving 11 bases between them. This CDR3 is built from 14 residues. Germline loops: CDR1 SGHVS, CDR2 FQNEAQ. This CDR3 reads CASAKVFSGNTIYF. CDR3 coding DNA: TGTGCCAGCGCCAAGGTTTTCTCTGGAAACACCATATATTTT.

The chain carries TRBV5-5 and TRBJ1-1; D ambiguous. Per germline, CDR1 SGHKS and CDR2 YYEKEE (reference sequence). The CDR3 sequence is 15 residues long. V lost 6 bases and J lost 0, with 15 bases in between. The CDR3 spells CASTHTFGVNTEAFF. CDR3 nucleotide sequence: TGTGCCAGCACCCACACCTTTGGGGTGAACACTGAAGCTTTCTTT.

The chain carries TRBV29-1 and TRBJ2-7, with 8 bases matching TRBD1. The germline gives CDR1 SQVTM, CDR2 ANQGSEA. The CDR3 length is 13 residues. V trimming: 5 bases; J trimming: 2 bases; junction bases outside the gene matches: 5. Here the CDR3 DNA reads TGCAGCGTTTTGACAGGGGCTCCCTACGAGCAGTACTTC. Encoded protein: CSVLTGAPYEQYF.

As regards this clone: The sample has other DNA sequences that encode this CDR3 too. The chain employs TRBV5-1 and TRBJ2-6; D is tentatively TRBD1 or TRBD2 (7 bases each). Germline V lookup: CDR1 SGHRS, CDR2 YFSETQ. CDR3 length equals 15 residues. The ends were cut back, 4 bases at V and 2 bases at J, with 10 bases in the middle. The DNA for the CDR3 is TGCGCCAGCAGCCAGGGGGGGGCTGGGGCCAACGTCCTGACTTTC. This translates into CASSQGGAGANVLTF.

The V gene is TRBV2, the J gene TRBJ2-2; a possible D gene is TRBD1 (5 bases). With 4 bases removed from V and 6 bases from J, the gap between germline ends came to 18 bases. CDR3 length: 16 amino acids. The germline V gene has CDR1 SNHLY and CDR2 FYNNEI. The CDR3 nucleotides read TGTGCCAGCAGTGTAAGGGGTAGGGGCTTTTCCGGGGAGCTGTTTTTT. The encoded protein is CASSVRGRGFSGELFF.

This clone is a singleton in its sample. The genes are TRBV6-5 and TRBJ2-1; no firm D call. CDR1 is MNHEY, CDR2 SVGAGI, per germline. The CDR3 is made up of 11 amino acids. The ends were cut back, 10 bases at V and 7 bases at J, with 11 bases in the middle. For the CDR3, the DNA is TGTGCCACCAACATAGGGAATGAGCAGTTCTTC. It specifies CATNIGNEQFF.

This chain connects TRBV6-5 to TRBJ1-5; TRBD1 agrees at 9 bases. The CDR3 extends over 14 amino acids. CDR1 and CDR2 (germline): MNHEY, SVGAGI. V lost 2 bases, J lost 6 bases, and 2 bases stayed unmatched. The CDR3 DNA follows: TGTGCCAGCAGTTACGGGACAGGGATTCAGCCCCAGCATTTT. It codes for CASSYGTGIQPQHF.

The CDR3: CASRLRDNYNSPLHF. The CDR3 DNA sequence: TGCGCCAGCAGACTCCGGGACAACTATAATTCACCCCTCCACTTT. This rearrangement joins TRBV5-1 to TRBJ1-6, with TRBD1 as a possible D gene (6 bases). The CDR3 is made up of 15 amino acids. Trimming removed 5 bases from V and 3 bases from J, with 12 bases in between. The germline V gene encodes CDR1 SGHRS and CDR2 YFSETQ.

With respect to this clone: Other DNA sequences of this sample code for an identical CDR3. V usage is TRBV24-1 and J usage is TRBJ2-5, with 8 bases fitting TRBD2. The V and J ends lost 3 bases and 5 bases, in that order; junction bases with no gene match: 7. CDR1 and CDR2 from the germline V gene are KGHDR and SFDVKD. The CDR3 totals 15 residues. The CDR3 spells CATSDPGTSGETQYF. Here the CDR3 DNA reads TGTGCCACCAGTGATCCCGGGACTAGTGGTGAGACCCAGTACTTC.

This chain links TRBV29-1 with TRBJ1-4; 8 positions match TRBD1. CDR1 is SQVTM, CDR2 ANQGSEA, per germline. The CDR3 is made up of 12 amino acids. V lost 5 bases and J lost 8; bases outside the gene matches: 4. CDR3 loop: CSVTGGGEKLFF. The CDR3 DNA reads as TGCAGCGTTACAGGGGGAGGGGAAAAACTGTTTTTT.

V gene TRBV4-1 combines with J gene TRBJ2-1; either TRBD1 or TRBD2 may fit D (5 bases each). CDR3 size: 17 residues. Trimming stripped 0 bases from V and 4 bases from J, with 16 bases between. Germline lookup yields CDR1 MGHRA and CDR2 YSYEKL. This chain's CDR3 is CASSQDRGRARYNEQFF. The CDR3 coding sequence is TGCGCCAGCAGCCAAGATCGGGGACGGGCCCGGTACAATGAGCAGTTCTTC.

The V gene is TRBV7-6, the J gene TRBJ1-6; D is undetermined. Germline V gives CDR1 SGHVS, CDR2 FNYEAQ. V lost 1 base and J lost 10, with 8 bases in between. The CDR3 loop spans 13 amino acids. The CDR3 reads CASSLDPRSPLHF. CDR3 in DNA: TGTGCCAGCAGCTTAGATCCCCGGTCACCCCTCCACTTT.

The genes are TRBV2 and TRBJ2-3, with D uncertain. Germline loops: CDR1 SNHLY, CDR2 FYNNEI. The V end was cut by 6 bases, the J end by 2 bases, with 9 bases between. The CDR3 runs 13 residues. The CDR3 protein is CASRGQPTDTQYF. In nucleotides, the CDR3 is TGTGCCAGCAGAGGGCAACCCACAGATACGCAGTATTTT.

V gene TRBV4-2 combines with J gene TRBJ1-6; the D is unclear. The ends were cut back, 1 base at V and 6 bases at J, with 16 bases in the middle. The CDR3 has 17 residues. The germline gives CDR1 LGHNA, CDR2 YNFKEQ. The CDR3 region has the DNA TGTGCCAGCAGCCAAGTCTCCGGGGTCTCTATTAATTCACCCCTCCACTTT. Translated: CASSQVSGVSINSPLHF.

The V gene is TRBV6-1, the J gene TRBJ1-5; TRBD1 is a possible D gene (5 bases). CDR3 length: 15 residues. V was pared by 1 base and J by 2 bases, with 9 bases between. From germline, CDR1 is MNHNS and CDR2 SASEGT. Written as DNA, the CDR3 is TGTGCCAGCAGTGAAGTACAGGAAGGCAATCAGCCCCAGCATTTT. Its translation: CASSEVQEGNQPQHF.

V and J are TRBV4-2 and TRBJ1-2; perhaps TRBD1 as D (5 bases). Germline loops: CDR1 LGHNA, CDR2 YNFKEQ. The CDR3 runs to 12 residues. Trimming removed 7 bases at V and 6 bases at J, with 12 bases between. In DNA, the CDR3 is TGTGCCAGCATTGGGGGGACGGATGGCTACACCTTC. This translates into CASIGGTDGYTF.

This rearrangement joins TRBV5-1 to TRBJ2-1; 11 bases line up with TRBD2. V shed 3 bases, J shed 8 bases, and the junction held 10 bases outside the gene matches. This CDR3 region has 16 residues. The germline gives CDR1 SGHRS, CDR2 YFSETQ. The CDR3 reads CASSSSSGGNYDEQFF. The CDR3 DNA follows: TGCGCCAGCAGCTCCTCTAGCGGGGGGAACTATGATGAGCAGTTCTTC.